This passage covers 10 T cell receptor beta chains from one sample sequenced in a study of blood T cell repertoires in COVID-19. Sequencing used immunoSEQ multiplex PCR; TCRdb keeps in-frame clones, though not all of them. Seen here are around 110,000 clones, almost 85% observed once, and the top ten hold around 7.6%. Sequences were obtained from peripheral blood. These receptors were collected from a man aged 65 to 85 with active or convalescent COVID-19.

The rearrangement uses TRBV3-1 (or the pseudogene TRBV3-2) and TRBJ2-7; a weak D match, TRBD1 (6 bases). Germline V gene lookup returns CDR1 LGHDT and CDR2 YNNKEL (reference sequence). CDR3 length equals 15 residues. Between the trimmed V and J ends, which lost 8 bases and 0 bases, there was a span of 17 bases. The CDR3 DNA reads as TGTGCCAGCGCGTCCCAGACAGGTAACTCCTACGAGCAGTACTTC. This encodes CASASQTGNSYEQYF.

This chain uses TRBV6-4 with TRBJ1-1; D is possibly TRBD1 (6 bases). Per the germline V gene, CDR1 is MRHNA and CDR2 is SNTAGT. The CDR3 runs 14 residues. V lost 7 bases to trimming and J lost 1 base, with 13 bases between them. This CDR3 reads CASMFTGPNTEAFF. CDR3 nucleotides: TGTGCCAGCATGTTCACAGGGCCGAACACTGAAGCTTTCTTT.

The chain uses TRBV4-3 and TRBJ2-1; D gene unclear. Germline lookup yields CDR1 LGHNA and CDR2 YSLEER. The CDR3 runs to 13 residues. V lost 3 bases and J lost 4, with 7 bases in between. Here the CDR3 DNA reads TGCGCCAGCAGCCAGGCAAAGTACAATGAGCAGTTCTTC. Translating gives CASSQAKYNEQFF.

The chain joins TRBV20-1 to TRBJ1-3, with D maybe TRBD1 (6 bases). The CDR3 sequence is 14 residues long. Trimming removed 3 bases at V and 4 bases at J, with 13 bases between. Per germline, CDR1 DFQATT and CDR2 SNEGSKA (reference sequence). CDR3 in DNA: TGCAGTGCTAGTGCCGGGGGGCTCGGAAACACCATATATTTT. This codes for CSASAGGLGNTIYF.

This sequence joins TRBV7-2 and TRBJ1-1; no clear D. The CDR3 length is 13 residues. The ends were cut back, 5 bases at V and 6 bases at J, with 13 bases in the middle. CDR1 SGHTA and CDR2 FQGNSA come from the germline V gene. The DNA of the CDR3 is TGTGCCAGCAGCCTTTCCGCGGGCTCTGAAGCTTTCTTT. Translated: CASSLSAGSEAFF.

This clone was detected a few times. This rearrangement joins TRBV9 to TRBJ2-7; 8 bases line up with TRBD1. The J segment lost 0 bases and the V segment lost 0 bases, leaving 14 bases of the junction unmatched. The V gene's germline CDR1 is SGDLS and CDR2 YYNGEE. There are 19 residues in the CDR3. CDR3 region: CASSVVRDRSLLYSYEQYF. The CDR3 DNA follows: TGTGCCAGCAGCGTAGTAAGGGACAGGTCTCTATTGTACTCCTACGAGCAGTACTTC.

A remark on this clone: Mismatch with germline at one junction end may stem from a read error. The chain employs TRBV6-2 or TRBV6-3 and TRBJ2-3; unclear D gene. The CDR3 totals 15 residues. Per the germline V gene, CDR1 is MNHEY and CDR2 is SVGEGT. CDR3 amino acids: CASSHSGGSTDTQYF. CDR3 DNA sequence: TGTGCCAGCAGTCACTCTGGCGGTAGCACAGATACGCAGTATTTT.

This chain joins TRBV29-1 and TRBJ2-2; D remains ambiguous. Germline CDR1 is SQVTM and CDR2 is ANQGSEA. The CDR3 runs 17 residues. The V end lost 3 bases, the J end lost 0 bases, and 17 bases lay between the germline ends. CDR3 protein: CSVEKADTISNTGELFF. In DNA, the CDR3 is TGCAGCGTTGAGAAGGCAGACACAATTTCGAACACCGGGGAGCTGTTTTTT.

The chain is built from TRBV6-5 and TRBJ1-1, with a tentative D call TRBD1 (5 bases). The CDR3 has 12 amino acids. CDR1 MNHEY and CDR2 SVGAGI come from the germline V gene. Trimming stripped 8 bases from V and 4 bases from J, with 11 bases between. The CDR3 protein is CASLLGATEAFF. CDR3 in DNA: TGTGCCAGCCTCCTAGGGGCCACTGAAGCTTTCTTT.

Only one count was recorded for this clone. The chain carries TRBV6-5 and TRBJ1-5; tentative D call: TRBD1 (6 bases). Per germline, CDR1 MNHEY and CDR2 SVGAGI. The ends were cut back, 7 bases at V and 4 bases at J, with 17 bases in the middle. The CDR3 is 15 residues long. CDR3 in DNA: TGTGCCAGCACCGTAGGGGACACCCGAAATCAGCCCCAGCATTTT. This translates into CASTVGDTRNQPQHF.